A selection of T cell receptor beta chains follows, all from one sample in a study of breast tumors, draining lymph nodes, adjacent tissues. TCRdb analysed the multiplex PCR reads with MiXCR anew, one entry per CDR3 protein. Here the sample spans about 200,000 distinct CDR3 sequences, roughly 31% being singletons. Sequencing was performed on axillary lymph node tissue. The source is a female donor with breast cancer. Some clones in this sample may be carry-over from other donors' samples. Both conserved end residues are part of each CDR3. D genes are given only for firm matches. For some rows the clone size is stated as once, few or many, or as a class when expanded; others skip it.

abundance	v_gene	d_gene	j_gene	len	CDR3nt	CDR3aa
many	TRBV5-1	TRBD2	TRBJ2-1	15	TGCGCCAGCAGCTTGGGCGGGGGGCTCGACAATGAGCAGTTCTTC	CASSLGGGLDNEQFF
.	TRBV29-1	TRBD2	TRBJ2-3	13	TGCAGCGCGTTGACTAGCGGCACAGATACGCAGTATTTT	CSALTSGTDTQYF
.	TRBV15	.	TRBJ1-3	21	TGTGCCACCAGCAGAGTCTTTATTCCTCTGCGCACCGGTTCCTCTGGAAACACCATATATTTC	CATSRVFIPLRTGSSGNTIYF
many	TRBV20-1	.	TRBJ2-1	14	TGCAGTGCTAGCGGCCTGAGCTCCTACAATGAGCAGTTCTTC	CSASGLSSYNEQFF
.	TRBV4-1	.	TRBJ1-1	14	TGCGCCAGCAGCCAAGATCTGAGGGGGAGGGAAGCTTTCTTT	CASSQDLRGREAFF
many	TRBV7-3	.	TRBJ2-5	15	TGTGCCAGCAGCTTAACTGGTACAGGGAAAGAGACCCAGTACTTC	CASSLTGTGKETQYF
many	TRBV6-6	.	TRBJ1-2	13	TGTGCCAGCAGACAGGGAGATCGGTATGGCTACACCTTC	CASRQGDRYGYTF
.	TRBV5-5	.	TRBJ2-3	15	TGTACCAGCAGTCGCCAGGGGCAACGCACAGATACGCGGTATTTT	CTSSRQGQRTDTRYF
many	TRBV5-1	.	TRBJ1-6	17	TGCGCCAGCAGCTCCTCTTCAGGGAATTCCTATAATTCACCCCTCCACTTT	CASSSSSGNSYNSPLHF
once	TRBV5-1	.	TRBJ1-3	15	TGCGCCAGCAGTCGAGGGGACGACTCTGGAAACACCATATATTTT	CASSRGDDSGNTIYF
once	TRBV5-1	.	TRBJ1-4	16	TGCGCCAGCAGCTTGGGTTGGCAGGAGAACACTGAAAAACTGTTTTTT	CASSLGWQENTEKLFF
.	TRBV29-1	.	TRBJ1-5	16	TGCAGCGTTGAAGATCTCAGGACACCGGACGAGAGGCCCCAGCATTTT	CSVEDLRTPDERPQHF
many	TRBV11-3	TRBD1	TRBJ2-1	13	TGTGCCAGCAGCCACGGACAGGGCGATGAGCAGTTCTTC	CASSHGQGDEQFF